The 23 T cell receptor beta chains below come from one sample, sequenced in a study of glioma-infiltrating T cells. The iRepertoire nested amplicon-rescue multiplex PCR amplified TCR alpha and beta CDR3s from RNA. TCRdb analysed the multiplex PCR reads with MiXCR anew, one entry per CDR3 protein. This table has 100,000 to 150,000 distinct CDR3 sequences, approximately 25% appearing once. Sequencing was performed on glioma tissue, nonneoplastic brain tissue, or PBMCs (not recorded which). The receptors were sampled from a human donor with low-grade glioma or glioblastoma, undergoing nonglioma brain surgery, or in good health (not recorded which).

This clonotype was observed a few times. The chain carries TRBV5-1 and TRBJ1-3; 7 bases fit TRBD1. The CDR3 contains 14 residues. Losses at the gene ends were 4 bases for V and 4 bases for J; bases not matched to a gene: 5. Germline V gives CDR1 SGHRS, CDR2 YFSETQ. In DNA, the CDR3 is TGCGCCAGCAGCGGCGGACAGGAGGGAAACACCATATATTTT. The encoded protein is CASSGGQEGNTIYF.

Concerning this clonotype: A much larger clone lies a single base off, so this may be a read error. The CDR3 loop is CASSKDSFYEQHF. DNA of the CDR3: TGTGCCAGCAGTAAAGACAGTTTCTACGAGCAGCACTTC. The V and J genes are TRBV2 and TRBJ2-7, with D maybe TRBD1 (5 bases). CDR1 SNHLY and CDR2 FYNNEI come from the germline V gene. This CDR3 has 13 residues.

This clonotype has a count of ten or more. The chain employs TRBV6-2 or TRBV6-3 and TRBJ2-1; either TRBD1 or TRBD2 may supply D (5 bases each). Germline V gene lookup returns CDR1 MNHEY and CDR2 SVGEGT. V was cut by 0 bases and J by 5 bases, with 14 bases left in between. The CDR3 runs to 16 residues. CDR3 protein: CASSYSRRPGHNEQFF. Here the CDR3 DNA reads TGTGCCAGCAGTTACTCGAGACGTCCGGGGCACAATGAGCAGTTCTTC.

This clonotype has a single count. This may be a read error: a much more frequent sequence differs by one nucleotide. This sequence joins TRBV4-1 and TRBJ1-5; D not resolved. CDR3 size: 15 residues. Germline V gene sequence: CDR1 MGHRA, CDR2 YSYEKL. This CDR3 reads CASSQGQNSNQTQHF. Here the CDR3 DNA reads TGCGCCAGCAGCCAAGGGCAGAATAGCAATCAGACCCAGCATTTT.

This CDR3 reads CASSLNQGDNSPLHF. The CDR3 DNA sequence: TGCGCCAGCAGCCTCAATCAGGGTGATAATTCACCCCTCCACTTT. The rearrangement joins TRBV5-1 to TRBJ1-6; the D gene is possibly TRBD1 (5 bases). This CDR3 has 15 amino acids. Germline assignment: CDR1 SGHRS and CDR2 YFSETQ. With 4 bases removed from V and 5 bases from J, the gap between germline ends came to 13 bases. Filled out from reference TRBV5-1 and TRBJ1-6, the complete variable domain reads KAGVTQTPRYLIKTRGQQVTLSCSPISGHRSVSWYQQTPGQGLQFLFEYFSETQRNKGNFPGRFSGRQFSNSRSEMNVSTLELGDSALYLCASSLNQGDNSPLHFGNGTRLTVT.

In the case of this clonotype: A much more abundant neighbour one base away suggests this may be a read error. V gene TRBV2 combines with J gene TRBJ2-1; the D is unclear. CDR3 length equals 15 residues. CDR1 is SNHLY, CDR2 FYNNEI, per germline. The CDR3 nucleotides read TGTGCCGGCAGTGCGCAGCCGAGCTCCTACAATGAGCAGTTCTTC. Translated, it gives CAGSAQPSSYNEQFF.

This clonotype appeared a few times. The chain is built from TRBV14 and TRBJ1-3, with no clear D. Trimming pared 6 bases from V and 2 bases from J, leaving 2 bases between. Looked up from germline, CDR1 is SGHDN and CDR2 is FVKESK. This CDR3 comprises 11 residues. The CDR3 region is CASSPGNTIYF. The DNA of the CDR3 is TGTGCCAGCAGTCCTGGAAACACCATATATTTT.

The chain employs TRBV30 and TRBJ1-2, with D possibly TRBD1 on 5 matching bases. CDR1 GTSNPN and CDR2 SVGIG come from the germline V gene (reference sequence). V gave up 5 bases and J gave up 8 bases, with 12 bases separating them. The CDR3 loop spans 11 amino acids. CDR3 coding DNA: TGTGCCTGGGGGCCAGAGGGGGGCTACACCTTC. It yields the protein CAWGPEGGYTF.

Turning to this clonotype: A read error is possible here, since a much larger clone lies one base away. The chain combines TRBV24-1 with TRBJ2-1, with D possibly TRBD1 on 6 matching bases. Per germline, CDR1 KGHDR and CDR2 SFDVKD. The CDR3 length is 13 residues. Trimming pared 2 bases from V and 12 bases from J, leaving 13 bases between. CDR3 DNA: TGTGCCACCAGTGATTACAGGGCGTATGGGCAGTTCTTC. Translation: CATSDYRAYGQFF.

The sample holds a few counts of this clonotype. The chain carries TRBV5-1 and TRBJ2-3; 9 bases map to TRBD2. The V and J ends lost 6 bases and 1 base, in that order; junction bases with no gene match: 9. The CDR3 runs to 16 residues. Germline V gene lookup returns CDR1 SGHRS and CDR2 YFSETQ. In DNA, the CDR3 is TGCGCCAGCACCCCGAGGACTAGCGCCCGCACAGATACGCAGTATTTT. Protein sequence: CASTPRTSARTDTQYF.

This clonotype was seen at least ten times. V gene TRBV7-2 combines with J gene TRBJ2-3, with D possibly being TRBD2 (5 bases). CDR3 size: 20 residues. Per the germline V gene, CDR1 is SGHTA and CDR2 is FQGNSA. Between the trimmed V and J ends, which lost 1 base and 0 bases, there was a span of 23 bases. The CDR3 DNA sequence: TGTGCCAGCAGCTTAGGGCTTCGCTTCGGCGGGCGGATGAGCACAGATACGCAGTATTTT. As protein: CASSLGLRFGGRMSTDTQYF.

There are many counts of this clonotype. This chain joins TRBV4-1 and TRBJ1-3; no clear D gene. CDR1 and CDR2 (germline): MGHRA, YSYEKL. Trimming pared 0 bases from V and 0 bases from J, leaving 9 bases between. The CDR3 is 16 amino acids. CDR3: CASSQEAASSGNTIYF. DNA for the CDR3: TGCGCCAGCAGCCAAGAAGCCGCGAGCTCTGGAAACACCATATATTTT.

In its sample, this clonotype was seen many times. The chain links TRBV10-3 to TRBJ1-1; 9 bases fit TRBD1. The J segment lost 7 bases and the V segment lost 6 bases, leaving 6 bases of the junction unmatched. Germline-derived CDR1 and CDR2 are ENHRY and SYGVKD. This CDR3 has 13 residues. CDR3 amino acids: CAIRGQGASEAFF. Written as DNA, the CDR3 is TGTGCCATCAGGGGACAGGGTGCGAGTGAAGCTTTCTTT.

This clonotype was counted at least ten times. The chain couples TRBV29-1 to TRBJ1-2; 8 bases agree with TRBD1. CDR1 and CDR2 (germline): SQVTM, ANQGSEA. Trimming removed 3 bases from V and 8 bases from J; junction bases left unmatched: 8. The CDR3 covers 13 residues. The CDR3 region has the DNA TGCAGCGTTGACCCGACGACAGGGGAGGGCTACACCTTC. It specifies CSVDPTTGEGYTF.

This clonotype was seen many times. The chain recombines TRBV2 with TRBJ2-1; 12 positions match TRBD2. V trimming: 5 bases; J trimming: 10 bases; junction bases outside the gene matches: 9. In germline, CDR1 is SNHLY, CDR2 FYNNEI. This CDR3 comprises 15 residues. The CDR3 spells CASSPMTSGSGEQFF. As DNA, the CDR3 is TGTGCCAGCAGTCCAATGACTAGCGGGAGCGGCGAGCAGTTCTTC.

This chain connects TRBV27 to TRBJ2-5; 10 bases fit TRBD1. The CDR3 is 15 amino acids. Germline CDR1 MNHEY, CDR2 SMNVEV (reference sequence). The ends lost 6 bases at V and 5 bases at J; junction bases unmatched: 9. This CDR3 is CASRPGQGSQETQYF. The CDR3, as DNA: TGTGCCAGCAGACCGGGACAGGGGTCACAGGAGACCCAGTACTTC.

With respect to this clonotype: A much larger clone differs from this one at a single base, so this may be a read error. This chain joins TRBV7-2 and TRBJ2-3; D is unclear. V lost 4 bases to trimming and J lost 1 base, with 9 bases between them. CDR3 length: 14 amino acids. Germline CDR1 reads SGHTA; CDR2 reads FQGNSA. The CDR3 region has the DNA TGTGCCAGCAGCTCTGTACAGCGCACAGATACGCAGTATTTT. Amino acids: CASSSVQRTDTQYF.

This clonotype has more than one count but fewer than ten. The CDR3 reads CASSVDPVTDTQYF. The CDR3 DNA is TGTGCCAGCAGCGTAGACCCAGTAACAGATACGCAGTATTTT. The chain links TRBV9 to TRBJ2-3; D call uncertain. Trimming took 0 bases from V and 3 from J, leaving 8 bases between them. Germline V CDR1 and CDR2: SGDLS, YYNGEE. The CDR3 covers 14 residues. The full variable domain, with the rest looked up from reference TRBV9 and TRBJ2-3, is DSGVTQTPKHLITATGQRVTLRCSPRSGDLSVYWYQQSLDQGLQFLIQYYNGEERAKGNILERFSAQQFPDLHSELNLSSLELGDSALYFCASSVDPVTDTQYFGPGTRLTVL.

At least ten counts were recorded for this clonotype. The V call is TRBV20-1, the J call TRBJ2-3; 8 nucleotides agree with TRBD2. Germline CDR1 reads DFQATT; CDR2 reads SNEGSKA (reference sequence). After removal of 5 bases from V and 0 bases from J, the junction contained 4 bases not matched to a gene. The CDR3 has 14 residues. Here the CDR3 reads CSAGAGVSTDTQYF. CDR3 sequence (DNA): TGCAGTGCTGGAGCGGGAGTTAGCACAGATACGCAGTATTTT.

This clonotype showed up many times. V and J are TRBV18 and TRBJ1-6; D is undetermined. The length of the CDR3 is 13 residues. V lost 2 bases and J lost 7, with 6 bases in between. The V gene's germline CDR1 is KGHSH and CDR2 LQKENI. CDR3 DNA sequence: TGTGCCAGCTCACCAGGATCGAATTCACCCCTCCACTTT. It codes for CASSPGSNSPLHF.

Worth noting for this clonotype: As the CDR3 is not closed by the conserved phenylalanine or tryptophan, this likely results from a read error. The rearrangement links TRBV3-1 to TRBJ2-4; possible D gene TRBD2, 7 bases. Germline V gene lookup returns CDR1 LGHDT and CDR2 YNNKEL (reference sequence). The CDR3 loop spans 17 amino acids. V was trimmed by 0 bases and J by 0 bases, leaving 12 bases between them. The CDR3 region is CASSQDGGAGAKNIQYL. The CDR3 nucleotides read TGTGCCAGCAGCCAAGATGGGGGGGCTGGAGCCAAAAACATTCAGTACCTC.

This clonotype was detected many times. The rearrangement uses TRBV12-3 or TRBV12-4 and TRBJ2-7, with D perhaps matching TRBD1 (5 bases). V lost 1 base, J lost 9 bases, and 16 bases lay in between. This CDR3 has 14 residues. The CDR3 spells CASSLVPGITGQYF. The CDR3 DNA reads TGTGCCAGCAGTTTAGTACCAGGGATAACGGGGCAGTACTTC.

V usage is TRBV20-1 and J usage is TRBJ2-7; TRBD2 might be the D (6 bases). CDR1 DFQATT and CDR2 SNEGSKA come from the germline V gene (reference sequence). The length of the CDR3 is 15 residues. V was cut by 0 bases and J by 7 bases, with 19 bases left in between. The CDR3 region has the DNA TGCAGTGCTAGAGAAATCGGGAGCTCCTACAATGAGCAGTACTTC. It is translated as CSAREIGSSYNEQYF.